These 3 T cell receptor beta chains originate from one sample sequenced in a study of neurological immune-mediated disorders. A single record per CDR3 protein comes from TCRdb applying MiXCR to the 5' RACE reads. The profile shows roughly 98,000 distinct CDR3 sequences, about 13% of them singletons. Documented time point: longitudinal time-point 2. The sequencing sample was made of PBMCs. These receptors all stem from a female donor with HTLV-1-associated myelopathy (HAM/TSP).

Details on this clonotype: A read error is possible here, since a much larger clone lies one base away. This rearrangement joins TRBV25-1 to TRBJ1-2, with D maybe TRBD1 (6 bases). The CDR3 is 13 amino acids. Germline V lookup: CDR1 MGHDK, CDR2 SYGVNS. The CDR3 sequence is CTSSDGQYYGYTF. The CDR3 nucleotides are TGTACCAGCAGTGACGGACAGTACTATGGCTACACCTTC.

In its sample, this clonotype was seen many times. The chain recombines TRBV2 with TRBJ2-1; D may be TRBD1 (5 bases). The CDR3 is made up of 12 amino acids. V lost 4 bases and J 7 bases, leaving 8 bases between the germline ends. The V gene's germline CDR1 is SNHLY and CDR2 FYNNEI. CDR3 protein: CASSVGQNEQFF. The CDR3, as DNA: TGTGCCAGCAGTGTGGGGCAGAATGAGCAGTTCTTC.

This clonotype was counted at least ten times. The chain joins TRBV29-1 to TRBJ2-3, with D perhaps matching TRBD1 (5 bases). Trimming stripped 3 bases from V and 6 bases from J, with 13 bases between. CDR1 is SQVTM and CDR2 is ANQGSEA in the germline V gene. The CDR3 covers 13 residues. CDR3 sequence reads: CSVEGQGEDTQYF. CDR3 sequence (DNA): TGCAGCGTTGAGGGGCAGGGTGAGGATACGCAGTATTTT.